The rows below give T cell receptor beta chains drawn from one sample of a study of shared T cell receptors in the human thymus. Produced via immunoSEQ multiplex PCR; TCRdb's table is partial and in-frame only. The table shows roughly 410,000 clones, with more than 85% occurring only once. Sequences were obtained from thymocytes. The receptors stem from a human donor. CDR3s leave out the opening cysteine and the closing phenylalanine or tryptophan.

CDR3 protein	V gene	J gene
ASSQDTVSGELF	TRBV4-1	TRBJ2-2
ASSLAVGTGDHNEQF	TRBV7-9	TRBJ2-1
AIRSREPNNEQF	TRBV10-3	TRBJ2-1
ASSPGRLAELSSYEQY	TRBV7-9	TRBJ2-7
AWSADEQY	TRBV30	TRBJ2-7
ASTPGLAGVGLSSYEQY	TRBV2	TRBJ2-7
ASSPDNPQCYEQY	TRBV5-1	TRBJ2-7
ASGPRALLVYEQY	TRBV2	TRBJ2-7
ASSLSQGLAVWRTGGSYNEQF	TRBV28	TRBJ2-1
ASSQIRDGDSNQPQH	TRBV4-1	TRBJ1-5
ATRDRGRAYEQY	TRBV27	TRBJ2-7
ASSPAGGNYGYT	TRBV6-5	TRBJ1-2